The subject of this entry is one T cell receptor beta chain. The CDR3 runs 13 residues. Germline CDR1 and CDR2: KGHSH and LQKENI. V was cut by 6 bases and J by 1 base, with 7 bases left in between. The sample comes from a study of Ad26.COV2.S vaccination and SARS-CoV-2 variants. On the study more broadly: Administration of Ad26.COV2.S was intramuscular, either once or twice 56 days apart.

Here immunoSEQ multiplex PCR was the method, and the copy in TCRdb shows in-frame clones only, minus some. The table has fewer than 500,000 clones, 75% to 95% seen once; the top ten hold about 12%. This sample's treatment: approximately 18 received Ad26.COV2.S at low or high dose, single or two shots; 5 received placebo; per-sample allocation not given. All samples were drawn on day 63, counting from the first vaccine or placebo injection. The chain couples TRBV18 to TRBJ1-5; D is undetermined. The sequence was obtained from a person aged 18-60 years who received the Ad26.COV2.S COVID-19 vaccine or a placebo. The input for sequencing was peripheral blood, taken in a trial of Ad26.COV2.S vaccine versus placebo. As DNA, the CDR3 is TGTGCCAGCTCGGTGGAAAGCAATCAGCCCCAGCATTTT. Its protein product is CASSVESNQPQHF.